One and the same sample provided the 25 T cell receptor beta chains below, sequenced in a study of blood T cell repertoires in COVID-19. Assay used: immunoSEQ multiplex PCR; TCRdb lists only in-frame clones, some missing. The profile shows a few hundred thousand clones, around 89% of them singletons. What was sequenced was peripheral blood. The receptors were gathered from a woman in her twenties or thirties with COVID-19, enrolled during active disease.

The chain recombines TRBV5-5 with TRBJ2-1, with 10 bases aligning to TRBD1. CDR1 is SGHKS, CDR2 YYEKEE, per germline (reference sequence). This CDR3 has 15 amino acids. V was clipped by 4 bases and J by 2 bases; unmatched bases: 3. For the CDR3, the DNA is TGTGCCAGCAGCACCGGACAGGGGGCCTACAATGAGCAGTTCTTC. Amino acid sequence: CASSTGQGAYNEQFF.

V usage is TRBV20-1 and J usage is TRBJ2-1; 9 bases align to TRBD1. V dropped 1 base and J dropped 15; count of bases not matched to a gene: 4. The CDR3 consists of 11 residues. CDR1 and CDR2 (germline): DFQATT, SNEGSKA (reference sequence). Here the CDR3 reads CSARGRTGVFF. CDR3 bases: TGCAGTGCTAGAGGCCGGACAGGGGTGTTCTTC.

This clone was observed a single time. A read error may account for a junction end that differs from germline. V gene TRBV5-6 combines with J gene TRBJ2-3, with 11 bases matching TRBD2. This CDR3 is built from 12 residues. Germline CDR1 and CDR2: SGHDT and YYEEEE. CDR3 coding DNA: TGTGCCAGCAGCCGCAGGACTAGCGGGCAGTTTTTT. It specifies CASSRRTSGQFF.

The rearrangement uses TRBV28 and TRBJ2-1; 7 bases agree with TRBD2. V lost 7 bases and J lost 1; bases outside the gene matches: 10. This CDR3 has 16 amino acids. Germline CDR1 is MDHEN and CDR2 is SYDVKM. The CDR3 here is CASTRRLAVSYNEQFF. The CDR3, as DNA: TGTGCCAGCACCCGAAGACTAGCCGTATCCTACAATGAGCAGTTCTTC.

The chain uses TRBV9 and TRBJ2-2, with 9 bases matching TRBD1. V lost 3 bases, J lost 6 bases, and 9 bases stayed unmatched. CDR3 length: 16 amino acids. Germline CDR1 SGDLS, CDR2 YYNGEE. The CDR3 sequence: CASSGPGTGRAGELFF. The DNA for the CDR3 is TGTGCCAGCAGCGGCCCCGGGACAGGGAGGGCCGGGGAGCTGTTTTTT.

This chain joins TRBV10-3 and TRBJ2-1, with TRBD2 matching over 7 bases. Per germline, CDR1 ENHRY and CDR2 SYGVKD. The CDR3 runs 13 residues. The J segment lost 16 bases and the V segment lost 5 bases, leaving 14 bases of the junction unmatched. Written as DNA, the CDR3 is TGTGCCATCAGTCCAGGAGCGGGGCGACTGGGTTTCTTC. This encodes CAISPGAGRLGFF.

This clone was detected once. The chain combines TRBV2 with TRBJ1-4; D remains unclear. This CDR3 region has 14 residues. Germline V gene data show CDR1 as SNHLY and CDR2 as FYNNEI. Trimming stripped 7 bases from V and 3 bases from J, with 12 bases between. The CDR3 is CASMNGRANEKLFF. CDR3 nucleotides: TGTGCCAGCATGAACGGGAGGGCTAATGAAAAACTGTTTTTT.

This sequence joins TRBV27 and TRBJ1-1; D gene unclear. The V gene's germline CDR1 is MNHEY and CDR2 SMNVEV (reference sequence). V shed 2 bases and J shed 5 bases, with 12 bases lying between them. The CDR3 has 14 amino acids. CDR3 amino acids: CASSLSDHMTEAFF. The CDR3 DNA reads TGTGCCAGCAGTTTAAGCGATCACATGACTGAAGCTTTCTTT.

V and J are TRBV9 and TRBJ1-1; the match to TRBD1 covers 10 bases. Trimming cost V 2 bases and J 7 bases; bases outside gene matches: 5. The germline V gene has CDR1 SGDLS and CDR2 YYNGEE. CDR3 length: 14 amino acids. In DNA form, the CDR3 reads TGTGCCAGCAGCGTTCTGGACAGGGGGGATGAAGCTTTCTTT. Amino acid sequence: CASSVLDRGDEAFF.

The chain uses TRBV27 and TRBJ1-6, with TRBD1 as a possible D gene (6 bases). With 3 bases removed from V and 0 bases from J, the gap between germline ends came to 21 bases. The CDR3 runs 20 residues. The germline gives CDR1 MNHEY, CDR2 SMNVEV (reference sequence). The CDR3 region is CASSFYGTSGGSSYNSPLHF. Here the CDR3 DNA reads TGTGCCAGCAGTTTCTACGGGACAAGCGGAGGAAGCTCCTATAATTCACCCCTCCACTTT.

This chain uses TRBV3-1 (or the pseudogene TRBV3-2) with TRBJ2-3, with 8 bases aligning to TRBD1. V trimming: 5 bases; J trimming: 8 bases; junction bases outside the gene matches: 15. Germline values: CDR1 LGHDT, CDR2 YNNKEL (reference sequence). The CDR3 has 16 residues. CDR3 residues: CASSGQGARVRVTQYF. The CDR3 DNA is TGTGCCAGCAGCGGACAGGGCGCTAGGGTTAGAGTTACGCAGTATTTT.

CDR3 amino acids: CASSPQGTGSYNEQFF. The CDR3 coding sequence is TGTGCCAGCAGTCCTCAGGGAACTGGCTCCTACAATGAGCAGTTCTTC. The chain employs TRBV5-5 and TRBJ2-1, with D possibly TRBD1 on 5 matching bases. The CDR3 spans 16 residues. CDR1 SGHKS and CDR2 YYEKEE come from the germline V gene (reference sequence). V lost 5 bases and J 0 bases, leaving 15 bases between the germline ends.

This clone turned up a few times. The gene calls are TRBV5-4 and TRBJ1-1; D is perhaps TRBD1 (6 bases). Germline values: CDR1 SGHNT, CDR2 YYREEE (reference sequence). The V end was cut by 5 bases, the J end by 2 bases, with 7 bases between. The CDR3 has 12 residues. CDR3 in amino acids: CASRQGNTEAFF. In DNA form, the CDR3 reads TGTGCCAGCAGACAGGGTAACACTGAAGCTTTCTTT.

The chain carries TRBV11-2 and TRBJ2-1, with 7 bases that match TRBD1. The trim removed 6 bases at V and 4 bases at J, leaving 12 bases unmatched. Germline loops: CDR1 SGHAT, CDR2 FQNNGV. The CDR3 spans 16 residues. The CDR3 region is CASRGTGTEPYNEQFF. For the CDR3, the DNA is TGTGCCAGCAGGGGAACCGGGACAGAACCATACAATGAGCAGTTCTTC.

This chain links TRBV4-3 with TRBJ2-3, with D perhaps TRBD2 (7 bases). Per the germline V gene, CDR1 is LGHNA and CDR2 is YSLEER. This CDR3 is 16 amino acids long. The ends were cut back, 1 base at V and 5 bases at J, with 16 bases in the middle. The CDR3 DNA is TGCGCCAGCAGCCAAGGACCTGCGGGGGCGCAAGATACGCAGTATTTT. It yields the protein CASSQGPAGAQDTQYF.

The V gene is TRBV13, the J gene TRBJ2-4, with a possible D match to TRBD2 (5 bases). V shed 5 bases and J shed 0 bases, with 17 bases lying between them. The CDR3 is 17 amino acids. CDR1 and CDR2 from the germline V gene are PRHDT and FYEKMQ (reference sequence). The CDR3 DNA is TGTGCCAGCAGCCCCAGCCCCGGGGTGGGAGCCAAAAACATTCAGTACTTC. Translating gives CASSPSPGVGAKNIQYF.

CDR3 loop: CASRSGTGDYEQYF. The CDR3 DNA reads as TGTGCCAGCAGGTCCGGGACAGGGGACTACGAGCAGTACTTC. This chain connects TRBV6-5 to TRBJ2-7, with TRBD1 identical over 10 bases. Germline V gene sequence: CDR1 MNHEY, CDR2 SVGAGI. The trim removed 6 bases at V and 3 bases at J, leaving 5 bases unmatched. There are 14 residues in the CDR3.

This clone was counted a single time. The V and J genes are TRBV28 and TRBJ1-1, with TRBD1 as a possible D gene (6 bases). V shed 6 bases and J shed 4 bases, with 15 bases lying between them. The CDR3 runs to 14 residues. Germline assignment: CDR1 MDHEN and CDR2 SYDVKM. For the CDR3, the DNA is TGTGCCAGCAGCGACCGAGGGGGTATCACTGAAGCTTTCTTT. It specifies CASSDRGGITEAFF.

In this sample, this clone turned up a few times. The genes are TRBV10-3 and TRBJ2-1, with 14 bases that match TRBD2. J was trimmed by 15 bases and V by 2 bases; bases with no gene match: 6. The length of the CDR3 is 14 residues. CDR1 and CDR2 from the germline V gene are ENHRY and SYGVKD. DNA for the CDR3: TGTGCCATCAGTGAGCCAGGACTAGCGGGGGGTGCGTTCTTC. It specifies CAISEPGLAGGAFF.

The J gene is TRBJ1-4, the V gene TRBV19; 7 bases map to TRBD1. This CDR3 comprises 13 residues. Per germline, CDR1 LNHDA and CDR2 SQIVND (reference sequence). The V and J ends lost 11 bases and 4 bases, in that order; junction bases with no gene match: 7. This CDR3 reads CAVSGQINEKLFF. The CDR3 nucleotides are TGTGCCGTCTCGGGACAGATTAATGAAAAACTGTTTTTT.

The V call is TRBV15, the J call TRBJ1-4; D gene ambiguous. Germline V gene sequence: CDR1 LNHNV, CDR2 YYDKDF (reference sequence). V lost 0 bases and J lost 8, with 13 bases in between. CDR3 length equals 15 residues. The CDR3, as DNA: TGTGCCACCAGCAGAGATGAGGGATTTCGGGAAAAACTGTTTTTT. Translated, it gives CATSRDEGFREKLFF.

This clone occurred once. The V gene is TRBV10-3, the J gene TRBJ1-1, with TRBD1 matching 10 bases. CDR3 length: 13 residues. Germline trimming cut 7 bases from V and 6 bases from J; bases unmatched to any gene: 5. From germline, CDR1 is ENHRY and CDR2 SYGVKD. The CDR3 region is CAITGQGVSEAFF. The DNA for the CDR3 is TGTGCCATCACCGGACAGGGGGTATCTGAAGCTTTCTTT.

This chain links TRBV18 with TRBJ1-1, with a possible D match to TRBD1 (6 bases). Germline-derived CDR1 and CDR2 are KGHSH and LQKENI. V shed 0 bases and J shed 1 base, with 9 bases lying between them. The CDR3 consists of 15 residues. The CDR3 DNA follows: TGTGCCAGCTCACCACCGGCAGGGGCGAACACTGAAGCTTTCTTT. This encodes CASSPPAGANTEAFF.

CDR3 DNA: TGTGCCAGTAGTGTGCCCTCGGTAGCGGGGAACGTGGCCCAGTACTTC. Its translation: CASSVPSVAGNVAQYF. The rearrangement uses TRBV19 and TRBJ2-5; 8 bases fit TRBD2. Germline V gene sequence: CDR1 LNHDA, CDR2 SQIVND (reference sequence). V trimming: 5 bases; J trimming: 9 bases; junction bases outside the gene matches: 17. This CDR3 comprises 16 residues.

The CDR3 DNA reads as TGTGCCAGCAGCCCAGGGTCAGGGCACGAGCAGTACGTC. Translated: CASSPGSGHEQYV. The rearrangement uses TRBV5-6 and TRBJ2-7; the D gene is possibly TRBD1 (5 bases). V was pared by 4 bases and J by 5 bases, with 13 bases between. The germline gives CDR1 SGHDT, CDR2 YYEEEE. This CDR3 contains 13 residues.